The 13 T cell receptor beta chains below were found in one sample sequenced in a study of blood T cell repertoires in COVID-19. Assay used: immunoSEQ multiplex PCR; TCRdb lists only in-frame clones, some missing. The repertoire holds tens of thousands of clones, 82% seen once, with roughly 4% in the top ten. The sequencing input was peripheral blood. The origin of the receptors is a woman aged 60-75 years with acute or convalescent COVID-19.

The CDR3 sequence is CARSLTILSNQPQHF. CDR3 bases: TGTGCCAGAAGCTTGACGATACTTAGCAATCAGCCCCAGCATTTT. V gene TRBV5-3 combines with J gene TRBJ1-5, with D unclear. TRBV5-3 is treated as an ORF (open reading frame) with a function not yet certain. V lost 1 base, J lost 0 bases, and 8 bases lay in between. The CDR3 contains 15 residues.

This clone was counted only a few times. Here the CDR3 reads CASGRTGGNTEAFF. CDR3 nucleotides: TGTGCCAGCGGCCGGACAGGGGGGAACACTGAAGCTTTCTTT. The V gene is TRBV5-6, the J gene TRBJ1-1; 10 positions match TRBD1. The CDR3 has 14 amino acids. V gave up 7 bases and J gave up 1 base; unmatched junction bases: 4. The germline V gene has CDR1 SGHDT and CDR2 YYEEEE.

DNA for the CDR3: TGTGCCAGCAGCATAAGACAGGAATCCGCCGATGGCTACACCTTC. This translates into CASSIRQESADGYTF. The V and J genes are TRBV11-2 and TRBJ1-2; D may be TRBD1 (6 bases). Trimming left V 5 bases short and J 6 bases short, with 19 bases between. The CDR3 runs 15 residues. The germline V gene encodes CDR1 SGHAT and CDR2 FQNNGV.

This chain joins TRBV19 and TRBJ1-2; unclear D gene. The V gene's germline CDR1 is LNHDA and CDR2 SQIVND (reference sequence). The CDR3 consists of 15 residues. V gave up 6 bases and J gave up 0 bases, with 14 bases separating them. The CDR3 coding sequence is TGTGCCAGTAGCCTCACCTCGGGGTCTAACTATGGCTACACCTTC. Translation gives CASSLTSGSNYGYTF.

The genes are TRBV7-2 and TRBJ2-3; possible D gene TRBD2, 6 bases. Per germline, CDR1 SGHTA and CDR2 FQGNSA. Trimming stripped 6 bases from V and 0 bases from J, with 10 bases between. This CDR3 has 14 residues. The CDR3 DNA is TGTGCCAGCAGGACCGGGGGAAGCACAGATACGCAGTATTTT. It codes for CASRTGGSTDTQYF.

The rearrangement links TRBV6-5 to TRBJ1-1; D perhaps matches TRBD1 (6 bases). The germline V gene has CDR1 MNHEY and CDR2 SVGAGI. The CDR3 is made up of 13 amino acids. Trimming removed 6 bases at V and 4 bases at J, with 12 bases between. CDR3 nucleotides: TGTGCCAGCAGGGACAGTTATGGCACTGAAGCTTTCTTT. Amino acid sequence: CASRDSYGTEAFF.

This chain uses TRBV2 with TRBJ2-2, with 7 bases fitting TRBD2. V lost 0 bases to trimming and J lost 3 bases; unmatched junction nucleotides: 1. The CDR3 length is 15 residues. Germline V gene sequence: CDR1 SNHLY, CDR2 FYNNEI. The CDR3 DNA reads TGTGCCAGCAGTGAAGCGGGGGGGGACACCGGGGAGCTGTTTTTT. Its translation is CASSEAGGDTGELFF.

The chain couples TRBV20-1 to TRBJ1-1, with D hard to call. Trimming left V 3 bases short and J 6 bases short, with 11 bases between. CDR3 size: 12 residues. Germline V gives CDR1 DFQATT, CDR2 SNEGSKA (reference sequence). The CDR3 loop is CSASPYGAEAFF. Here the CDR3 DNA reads TGCAGTGCTAGTCCCTACGGAGCTGAAGCTTTCTTT.

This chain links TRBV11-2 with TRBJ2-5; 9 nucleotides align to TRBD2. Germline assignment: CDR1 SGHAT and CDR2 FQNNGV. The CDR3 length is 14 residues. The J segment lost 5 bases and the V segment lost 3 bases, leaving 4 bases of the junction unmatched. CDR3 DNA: TGTGCCAGCAGCTTCCAAGCGGGAGGCGAGACCCAGTACTTC. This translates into CASSFQAGGETQYF.

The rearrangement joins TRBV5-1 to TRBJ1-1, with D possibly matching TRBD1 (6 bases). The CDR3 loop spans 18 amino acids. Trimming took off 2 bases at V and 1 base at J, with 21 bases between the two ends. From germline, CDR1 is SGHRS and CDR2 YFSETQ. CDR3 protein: CASSFIYGQPLKNTEAFF. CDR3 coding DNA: TGCGCCAGCAGCTTTATTTACGGACAGCCACTTAAGAACACTGAAGCTTTCTTT.

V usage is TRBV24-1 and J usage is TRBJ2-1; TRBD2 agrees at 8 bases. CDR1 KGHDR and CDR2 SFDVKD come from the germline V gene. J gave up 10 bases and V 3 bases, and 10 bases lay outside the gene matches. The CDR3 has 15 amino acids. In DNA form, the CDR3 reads TGTGCCACCAGTGATACGACCGGACTAGCACGCGAGCAGTTCTTC. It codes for CATSDTTGLAREQFF.

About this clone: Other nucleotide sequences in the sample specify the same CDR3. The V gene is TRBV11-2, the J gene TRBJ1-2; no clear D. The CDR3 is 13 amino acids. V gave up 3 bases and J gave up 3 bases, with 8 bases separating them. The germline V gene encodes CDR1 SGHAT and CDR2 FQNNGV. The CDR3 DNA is TGTGCCAGCAGCTTGGAGGAGGACTATGGCTACACCTTC. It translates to CASSLEEDYGYTF.

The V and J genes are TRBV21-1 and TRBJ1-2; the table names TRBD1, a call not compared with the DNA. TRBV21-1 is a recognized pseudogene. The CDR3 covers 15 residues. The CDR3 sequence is CASSKRQRKNYGYTF. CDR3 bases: TGTGCCAGCAGCAAACGACAGAGAAAAAACTATGGCTACACCTTC.